Listed below are T cell receptor beta chains from one sample, sequenced in a study of beta chain features in type 1 diabetes. Libraries were prepared by immunoSEQ multiplex PCR; TCRdb keeps only in-frame clonotypes and omits some of them. The sample shows 900,000 or so clones, 15% to 20% of them seen only once. Sequencing was carried out using naive CD4+ T cells from blood. Receptors were obtained from a woman aged 18-29 years in good health. The CDR3 runs from the conserved cysteine through the conserved F or W. The D gene is left open where the match is weak. Not all rows give a size; the values are once, few, many and, for expanded clones, a class.

clone_size	d_call	j_call	v_call	cdr3_nt	cdr3_aa
.	.	TRBJ2-2	TRBV11-1	TGTGCCAGCAGCTTAGGTCACGGGACGCCCGGGGAGCTGTTTTTT	CASSLGHGTPGELFF
.	TRBD1	TRBJ2-1	TRBV9	TGTGCCAGCAGCGTAACAGGGGGCAATGAGCAGTTCTTC	CASSVTGGNEQFF
.	TRBD1	TRBJ2-5	TRBV7-2	TGTGCCAGCGCGATAATTCCGGGACAGGGTCAAGAGACCCAGTACTTC	CASAIIPGQGQETQYF
few	.	TRBJ2-7	TRBV19	TGTGCCAGTAGGTTATCGGGCGGAAACAGGGTCTACGAGCAGTACTTC	CASRLSGGNRVYEQYF
few	TRBD1	TRBJ2-7	TRBV20-1	TGCAGTGCTCGACAGGGCTACGAGCAGTACTTC	CSARQGYEQYF
few	.	TRBJ2-1	TRBV7-9	TGTGCCAGCAGCCCGGACGTTTACAATGAGCAGTTCTTC	CASSPDVYNEQFF
few	.	TRBJ1-4	TRBV27	TGTGCCAGCAGATCCCGAGGGGGGGGAAGTGGAAAACTGTTTTTT	CASRSRGGGSGKLFF
.	TRBD2	TRBJ2-1	TRBV5-1	TGCGCCAGCAGCTTGGAAGAGCGGGAGTATGAGCAGTTCTTC	CASSLEEREYEQFF
few	.	TRBJ2-5	TRBV28	TGTGCCAGCAGTTTAATCGACACTGAGACCCAGTACTTC	CASSLIDTETQYF
.	TRBD1	TRBJ2-7	TRBV18	TGTGCCAGCTCCCCTGACGGGACAGGCGAGCAGTACTTC	CASSPDGTGEQYF
few	.	TRBJ2-2	TRBV15	TGTGCCACCGCACAGGGTTACACCGGGGAGCTGTTTTTT	CATAQGYTGELFF
few	TRBD1	TRBJ2-2	TRBV25-1	TGTGCCAGCAGTGAAGGAACAGGGGACACCGGGGAGCTGTTTTTT	CASSEGTGDTGELFF
few	TRBD1	TRBJ1-1	TRBV6-5	TGTGCCAGCAGAACAGGGGGCTGGACTGAAGCTTTCTTT	CASRTGGWTEAFF
few	.	TRBJ1-4	TRBV28	TGTGCCAGCGGAGCAAGCGAAAAACTGTTTTTT	CASGASEKLFF
few	.	TRBJ1-4	TRBV6-1	TGTGCCAGCAGTGAACGGACAGCCGTGGGCCCAACTAATGAAAAACTGTTTTTT	CASSERTAVGPTNEKLFF
few	.	TRBJ2-5	TRBV5-1	TGCGCCAGCAGCTTGCAAAACCAAGAGACCCAGTACTTC	CASSLQNQETQYF
few	TRBD2	TRBJ2-1	TRBV19	TGTGCCAGTAGGAGGCCTAGCGGGAATTCCCATGAGCAGTTCTTC	CASRRPSGNSHEQFF
.	.	TRBJ2-7	TRBV9	TGTGCCAGCAGCGTGGACGGGAGCTCCTACGAGCAGTACTTC	CASSVDGSSYEQYF
.	TRBD1	TRBJ2-2	TRBV5-8	TGTGCCAGCAGTCCAATGAGACAGGGTATGGGCACCGGGGAGCTGTTTTTT	CASSPMRQGMGTGELFF
.	.	TRBJ2-5	TRBV7-6	TGTGCCAGCAGCATAGACAGGACCCAGTACTTC	CASSIDRTQYF
few	.	TRBJ2-2	TRBV1	TGCACCAGCAGCCAAGGACCGGGACAGCGAAACACCGGGGAGCTGTTTTTT	CTSSQGPGQRNTGELFF
.	.	TRBJ2-1	TRBV7-2	TGTGCCAGCAGCTTGCGCGGTGAGCAGTTCTTC	CASSLRGEQFF
.	TRBD2	TRBJ2-2	TRBV19	TGTGCCAGTAGTAGCCTAGCGGGAGGTCACACCGGGGAGCTGTTTTTT	CASSSLAGGHTGELFF
.	.	TRBJ2-1	TRBV2	TGTGCCAGCAGTCCTCTGACTAACCTCGAGCAGTTCTTC	CASSPLTNLEQFF
few	.	TRBJ2-2	TRBV10-3	TGTGCCATCAGTGCTCGCGGAGCATACACCGGGGAGCTGTTTTTT	CAISARGAYTGELFF
few	TRBD2	TRBJ2-1	TRBV29-1	TGCAGCGTTCGCGGGGGAAAGAACAATGAGCAGTTCTTC	CSVRGGKNNEQFF
few	.	TRBJ1-2	TRBV6-6	TGTGCCAGCAGTTACCCCCAGATTTATGGCTACACCTTC	CASSYPQIYGYTF
few	.	TRBJ2-7	TRBV5-6	TGTGCCAGCAGTTTCCAAGGGCCCCGGGAGCAGTACTTC	CASSFQGPREQYF
.	.	TRBJ1-1	TRBV6-5	TGTGCCAGCAGTGACCGGGTTGGGACTGAAGCTTTCTTT	CASSDRVGTEAFF
.	.	TRBJ2-1	TRBV7-8	TGTGCCAGCAGCTTGGCAGCATACAATGAGCAGTTCTTC	CASSLAAYNEQFF
.	.	TRBJ2-4	TRBV4-3	TGCGCCAGCAGCCAAGATTTACGGCAGGTGGGGGCCAAAAACATTCAGTACTTC	CASSQDLRQVGAKNIQYF
.	.	TRBJ2-1	TRBV10-3	TGTGCCATCTCGGACCCGGGGTGGAATGAGCAGTTCTTC	CAISDPGWNEQFF
few	.	TRBJ2-3	TRBV10-3	TGTGCCATCAGTGATGTAGGTCGGCAGTATTTT	CAISDVGRQYF
few	.	TRBJ2-1	TRBV21-1	TGTGCCAGCAGCAAAGACAGAGCTAGGGTCCAAAGGGGGTACAATGAGCAGTTCTTC	CASSKDRARVQRGYNEQFF
.	.	TRBJ2-1	TRBV2	TGTGCCAGCAGTGAGCGGGAACCCTCCTACAATGAGCAGTTCTTC	CASSEREPSYNEQFF
few	TRBD2	TRBJ2-3	TRBV4-3	TGCGCCAGCAGCCGAGCGACTAGCGTCGACGATACGCAGTATTTT	CASSRATSVDDTQYF
.	TRBD2	TRBJ2-1	TRBV10-3	TGTGCCATCGGAAACGAGCGGGAGGACAATGAGCAGTTCTTC	CAIGNEREDNEQFF
few	TRBD2	TRBJ2-2	TRBV15	TGTGCCACCAGCGCCCGCGGGGGGGGCAGGAACACCGGGGAGCTGTTTTTT	CATSARGGGRNTGELFF
.	.	TRBJ1-5	TRBV6-6	TGTGCCAGCAGCAATAAAGTTTATCAGCCCCAGCATTTT	CASSNKVYQPQHF
few	TRBD1	TRBJ2-7	TRBV11-2	TGTGCCAGCAGCTTAGGGGTGGACAGGGTATACGAGCAGTACTTC	CASSLGVDRVYEQYF
few	.	TRBJ2-1	TRBV7-3	TGTGCCAGCAGCTTAAGGGGTGACCTAAGCTCCTACAATGAGCAGTTCTTC	CASSLRGDLSSYNEQFF
few	.	TRBJ2-3	TRBV4-3	TGCGCCAGCAGCCGCGGGCCAGGGACTCCAGATACGCAGTATTTT	CASSRGPGTPDTQYF
.	.	TRBJ2-3	TRBV27	TGTGCCAGCAGTTTATTGGCAGGGACACCAGATACGCAGTATTTT	CASSLLAGTPDTQYF
.	TRBD2	TRBJ2-1	TRBV7-7	TGTGCTAGCAGCTTAGGGACTAGCGGGAGCGGAGAGCAGTTCTTC	CASSLGTSGSGEQFF
few	TRBD2	TRBJ2-7	TRBV2	TGTGCCAGCAAGCGGTCGCTAGCGGGGGAGCTCCAGTACTTC	CASKRSLAGELQYF
.	TRBD2	TRBJ2-5	TRBV7-9	TGTGCCAGCAGCTTAGATCGGACTAGCGTTGAGACCCAGTACTTC	CASSLDRTSVETQYF
.	.	TRBJ1-2	TRBV7-9	TGTGCCAGCAGCTCTGGAAAGGGCAATGGCTACACCTTC	CASSSGKGNGYTF
many	.	TRBJ2-2	TRBV10-3	TGTGCCATCAATCCGCATCGGGCAGATTACACCGGGGAGCTGTTTTTT	CAINPHRADYTGELFF
few	TRBD2	TRBJ2-1	TRBV4-2	TGTGCCAGCAGCCAAGCTAGCGGGGGATACAATGAGCAGTTCTTC	CASSQASGGYNEQFF
few	TRBD2	TRBJ2-1	TRBV7-9	TGTGCCAGCAGCTCCCTAGCGGGAGGGTATGAGCAGTTCTTC	CASSSLAGGYEQFF
few	.	TRBJ1-3	TRBV15	TGTGCCACCAGCAGAGATAGCGGCTCGGGAAACACCATATATTTT	CATSRDSGSGNTIYF
few	TRBD2	TRBJ2-2	TRBV2	TGTGCCAGCAGTCCTAGACTAGCGGGGGACACCGGGGAGCTGTTTTTT	CASSPRLAGDTGELFF
.	.	TRBJ2-1	TRBV7-2	TGTGCCAGCAGCGCTCCGGGACAACAATACAATGAGCAGTTCTTC	CASSAPGQQYNEQFF
.	.	TRBJ2-1	TRBV5-1	TGCGCCAGCAGCTCTGTGACAAACAATGAGCAGTTCTTC	CASSSVTNNEQFF
few	TRBD1	TRBJ2-6	TRBV18	TGTGCCAGCTCACCTCGGGACAGCTCTGGGGCCAACGTCCTGACTTTC	CASSPRDSSGANVLTF
few	TRBD2	TRBJ2-7	TRBV27	TGTGCCAGCCGGGGGGTAGGCTACGAGCAGTACTTC	CASRGVGYEQYF
.	.	TRBJ1-1	TRBV19	TGTGCCAGTCTAACACCGCGAGCGGGCACTGAAGCTTTCTTT	CASLTPRAGTEAFF
few	.	TRBJ2-5	TRBV28	TGTGCCAGCAGTCAAACATCTAGAGAGACCCAGTACTTC	CASSQTSRETQYF
few	TRBD1	TRBJ2-7	TRBV19	TGTGCCAGTAAGGAGACAGGGAGAGACTACGAGCAGTACTTC	CASKETGRDYEQYF